This is a list of T cell receptor beta chains from one sample in a study of shared clonotypes between healthy human individuals. This table comes from immunoSEQ multiplex PCR, and its TCRdb copy is limited to in-frame clones, with some not included. Of some 2.1 million clones in the sample, roughly 95% were seen once. Material for sequencing was naive CD4+ T cells sorted from blood. The receptor source for this set is a man between 18 and 35 years old in good health. The CDR3 runs from the conserved cysteine through the conserved F or W. The D gene is left open where the match is weak. A row's size may be missing; if present it is once, few, many or a size class.

V gene	J gene	clone size	D gene	CDR3 DNA	CDR3 protein
TRBV10-2	TRBJ2-5	.	TRBD2	TGCGCCAGCAGTGAGTTAGCGGGGAGAGAGACCCAGTACTTC	CASSELAGRETQYF
TRBV13	TRBJ1-2	.	TRBD1	TGTGCCAGCCGGGACAGCTACTATGGCTACACCTTC	CASRDSYYGYTF
TRBV9	TRBJ1-5	.	.	TGTGCCAGCAGCGTTAATGGACAGAGCAATCAGCCCCAGCATTTT	CASSVNGQSNQPQHF
TRBV4-3	TRBJ2-1	.	.	TGCGCCAGCAGCCAAGATCTCTGGGTATACAATGAGCAGTTCTTC	CASSQDLWVYNEQFF
TRBV29-1	TRBJ2-1	.	.	TGCAGCCCCGTTAGCGATCTAGATGAGCAGTTCTTC	CSPVSDLDEQFF
TRBV18	TRBJ2-5	.	.	TGTGCCAGCTCACAGGGGAACCAAGAGACCCAGTACTTC	CASSQGNQETQYF
TRBV28	TRBJ1-1	.	TRBD1	TGTGCCAGCAGTTTGGGGACAGGGGGGAACACTGAAGCTTTCTTT	CASSLGTGGNTEAFF
TRBV19	TRBJ2-7	.	.	TGTGCCAGTAGGGAACATTCGGACTCGGGACTCGGTTTCTACGAGCAGTACTTC	CASREHSDSGLGFYEQYF
TRBV11-3	TRBJ2-3	.	TRBD1	TGTGCCAGCAGCTCAGGGGGCGCCCCAGATACGCAGTATTTT	CASSSGGAPDTQYF
TRBV20-1	TRBJ2-1	once	.	TGCAGTGCTAGAGCATGGAATGAGCAGTTCTTC	CSARAWNEQFF
TRBV5-6	TRBJ2-3	.	TRBD1	TGTGCCAGCAGCTTGGGGCAGGGACAGAATACGCAGTATTTT	CASSLGQGQNTQYF
TRBV5-4	TRBJ2-7	once	TRBD2	TGTGCCAGCAGCTCTTTAGGCGCCGGGACTAGTAGGTCTAGGACGAACGAGCAGTACTTC	CASSSLGAGTSRSRTNEQYF
TRBV7-9	TRBJ2-7	.	.	TGTGCCAGCAGCTCAGGGAAAGGCTACGAGCAGTACTTC	CASSSGKGYEQYF
TRBV27	TRBJ1-1	.	.	TGTGCCACCACTAAGCGTCCGGGGTCGAACACTGAAGCTTTCTTT	CATTKRPGSNTEAFF
TRBV6-6	TRBJ1-1	.	TRBD1	TGTGCCGCGAGAGGGACAGGGAACACTGAAGCTTTCTTT	CAARGTGNTEAFF
TRBV7-9	TRBJ1-2	once	.	TGTGCCAGCAGCTTAACGGGGGACACCCAGCACACCTTC	CASSLTGDTQHTF
TRBV28	TRBJ1-2	.	TRBD1	TGTGCCAGCGAGACACAGGGGGCAGGTGGCTACACCTTC	CASETQGAGGYTF
TRBV28	TRBJ2-2	.	.	TGTGCCAGCAGTTCGCAGGGACTGAACACCGGGGAGCTGTTTTTT	CASSSQGLNTGELFF
TRBV5-6	TRBJ2-7	.	.	TGTGCCAGCAGCCTCGGGATTAGAGGCGAGCAGTACTTC	CASSLGIRGEQYF
TRBV5-1	TRBJ2-1	.	.	TGCGCCAGCAGCATAGATAGCGGATACAATGAGCAGTTCTTC	CASSIDSGYNEQFF
TRBV29-1	TRBJ2-4	.	TRBD1	TGCAGCGTTGCAGGGGGTGGAGGCATTCAGTACTTC	CSVAGGGGIQYF
TRBV7-9	TRBJ1-2	.	.	TGTGCCAGCAGCCCGGCCCTCTTCCGTTATGGCTACACCTTC	CASSPALFRYGYTF
TRBV6-1	TRBJ1-6	.	.	TGTGCCAGCAGTGTAGAGATGGCGGCACCCCTCCACTTT	CASSVEMAAPLHF
TRBV2	TRBJ1-6	.	.	TGTGCCAGCAGTGGGGGGGACTCCTATAATTCACCCCTCCACTTT	CASSGGDSYNSPLHF
TRBV6-1	TRBJ1-1	.	TRBD1	TGTGCCAGCAGTGTTCTGGGACAGGGGAACACTGAAGCTTTCTTT	CASSVLGQGNTEAFF
TRBV6-1	TRBJ1-5	.	TRBD1	TGTGCCAGCAGCGCCGGGACAGGCGTCAATCAGCCCCAGCATTTT	CASSAGTGVNQPQHF
TRBV7-9	TRBJ2-7	.	.	TGTGCCAGCAGCACCACCTACGAGCAGTACTTC	CASSTTYEQYF
TRBV6-1	TRBJ1-1	.	.	TGTGCCAGCAGTGAAGCTGAGGGGGTCACTGAAGCTTTCTTT	CASSEAEGVTEAFF
TRBV11-2	TRBJ2-2	.	TRBD2	TGTGCCAGCAGCCCCCAACTAGCGGGAGTCACCGGGGAGCTGTTTTTT	CASSPQLAGVTGELFF
TRBV7-8	TRBJ2-3	.	.	TGTGCCAGCAGCTTAGTACCGGGCGACCCGGATTCGCAGTATTTT	CASSLVPGDPDSQYF
TRBV27	TRBJ1-1	.	.	TGTGCCAGCAGTTTATCGTCGGTGAACACTGAAGCTTTCTTT	CASSLSSVNTEAFF
TRBV5-1	TRBJ2-1	.	TRBD1	TGCGCCAGCCGCAGTCCCGGGACAGGGACCAATGAGCAGTTCTTC	CASRSPGTGTNEQFF
TRBV30	TRBJ1-2	.	.	TGTGCCTGGAGTGAAGTTTACAGGGCGGTCTATGGCTACACCTTC	CAWSEVYRAVYGYTF
TRBV2	TRBJ2-1	.	.	TGTGCCAGCAGTGAAGCTCCTAGTCCCCCCTCCTACAATGAGCAGTTCTTC	CASSEAPSPPSYNEQFF
TRBV4-1	TRBJ2-5	.	TRBD1	TGCGCCAGCAGCCAAGACTCGGACAGGGAACAAGAGACCCAGTACTTC	CASSQDSDREQETQYF
TRBV28	TRBJ1-3	.	TRBD1	TGTGCCAGCAGTACCCTAGTCCCGGGACAGGGGGACTCTGGAAACACCATATATTTT	CASSTLVPGQGDSGNTIYF
TRBV20-1	TRBJ1-1	once	.	TGCAGTGCAAGGGGGGCCGAAGCTTTCTTT	CSARGAEAFF
TRBV4-1	TRBJ1-5	.	.	TGCGCCAGCAGCCAAGTTACAGGAGGCAATCAGCCCCAGCATTTT	CASSQVTGGNQPQHF
TRBV2	TRBJ1-6	.	.	TGTGCCAGCAGTGTTCGTACAGACCCTAATTCACCCCTCCACTTT	CASSVRTDPNSPLHF
TRBV6-5	TRBJ2-1	.	TRBD1	TGTGCCAGCGGACCGGGACAGGGGGCCTACAATGAGCAGTTCTTC	CASGPGQGAYNEQFF
TRBV4-3	TRBJ2-1	once	TRBD2	TGCGCCAGCAGCCCAACTAGCGGGAGGGTACGTGAGCAGTTCTTC	CASSPTSGRVREQFF
TRBV28	TRBJ2-5	.	.	TGTGCCAGCAGTTTATATGGGGGAGGAAAGGGGCCTCCGGAGACCCAGTACTTC	CASSLYGGGKGPPETQYF
TRBV27	TRBJ2-4	once	TRBD1	TGTGCCAGCAGGGCCGGGACAGGGGGCGCGTCCAAAAACATTCAGTACTTC	CASRAGTGGASKNIQYF
TRBV30	TRBJ1-4	.	.	TGTGTGGGGGCCGTTAGAGAAAAACTGTTTTTT	CVGAVREKLFF
TRBV11-2	TRBJ1-1	.	.	TGTGCCAGCAGCTTGGCTCTCAGTCGAGCTTTCTTT	CASSLALSRAFF
TRBV18	TRBJ1-2	.	.	TGTGCCAGCTCACCGGTCGCGGCCAGAGGATATGGCTACACCTTC	CASSPVAARGYGYTF
TRBV5-1	TRBJ2-5	.	.	TGCGCCAGCAGCTTGGCCCCGAAGGAGACCCAGTACTTC	CASSLAPKETQYF
TRBV5-6	TRBJ2-2	.	TRBD1	TGTGCCAGCAGCTTTCCTACAGGGGAGCCCGGGGAGCTGTTTTTT	CASSFPTGEPGELFF
TRBV30	TRBJ1-3	.	.	TGTGCCTGGTTGCGGCAAAGCTCTGGAAACACCATATATTTT	CAWLRQSSGNTIYF
TRBV7-9	TRBJ1-5	.	.	TGTGCCAGCAGCTTAGCTTTACAGGGAAATCAGCCCCAGCATTTT	CASSLALQGNQPQHF